This passage covers 31 T cell receptor beta chains from one sample sequenced in a study of blood T cell repertoires in COVID-19 (TCRdb year 2020). To prepare the library, the immunoSEQ multiplex PCR assay was applied. Here the immuneACCESS table is served through TCRdb, limited to in-frame sequences with V and J called. Missing clones are a known gap in these copies; in checked studies unresolved V genes cover under half, and the rest lacks a known reason. The sample has around 300,000 clones on record, 80% to 90% of them singletons. Around 4.6% of the sample is in the top ten clones. The sequenced material came from PBMCs or T cells enriched from blood (not recorded which). These receptors originate from a man in his thirties or forties who had recovered from COVID-19.

DNA of the CDR3: TGCGCCAGCAGCACCGGGACAGGGTCTGGAAACACCATATATTTT. The encoded protein is CASSTGTGSGNTIYF. This chain uses TRBV5-1 with TRBJ1-3, with 9 bases fitting TRBD1. Trimming took 4 bases from V and 1 from J; bases not matched to a gene: 3. Germline loops: CDR1 SGHRS, CDR2 YFSETQ. The CDR3 has 15 amino acids. Full variable domain (rest looked up from reference TRBV5-1 and TRBJ1-3): KAGVTQTPRYLIKTRGQQVTLSCSPISGHRSVSWYQQTPGQGLQFLFEYFSETQRNKGNFPGRFSGRQFSNSRSEMNVSTLELGDSALYLCASSTGTGSGNTIYFGEGSWLTVV.

The chain carries TRBV9 and TRBJ1-2; unclear D gene. The CDR3 contains 12 residues. Germline V gene lookup returns CDR1 SGDLS and CDR2 YYNGEE. The V end was cut by 6 bases, the J end by 6 bases, with 12 bases between. The CDR3: CASNRWGDGYTF. The DNA for the CDR3 is TGTGCCAGCAACAGATGGGGAGATGGCTACACCTTC.

This rearrangement joins TRBV9 to TRBJ2-5, with 13 positions matching TRBD2. The CDR3 spans 17 residues. Per the germline V gene, CDR1 is SGDLS and CDR2 is YYNGEE. The junction had 10 bases not matched to a gene; V was cut back by 3 bases and J by 5 bases. This CDR3 is CASSEGHTSGGAETQYF. CDR3 DNA sequence: TGTGCCAGCAGCGAGGGCCACACTAGCGGGGGGGCGGAGACCCAGTACTTC.

J is TRBJ2-5 and V is TRBV9; the D is unclear. V dropped 0 bases and J dropped 1 base, with 10 bases sitting between them. Germline V gene lookup returns CDR1 SGDLS and CDR2 YYNGEE. The CDR3 runs to 15 residues. The CDR3 sequence: CASSVAGTTQETQYF. CDR3 coding DNA: TGTGCCAGCAGCGTAGCAGGAACCACCCAAGAGACCCAGTACTTC.

The chain carries TRBV6-5 and TRBJ1-6, with D possibly matching TRBD1 (6 bases). Between the trimmed V and J ends, which lost 9 bases and 0 bases, there was a span of 12 bases. CDR3 length: 15 residues. Germline V gene sequence: CDR1 MNHEY, CDR2 SVGAGI. The CDR3 protein is CASKTGSSYNSPLHF. The CDR3 DNA sequence: TGTGCCAGTAAAACAGGGAGCTCCTATAATTCACCCCTCCACTTT.

V gene TRBV30 combines with J gene TRBJ1-4; perhaps TRBD1 as D (6 bases). The V gene lost 0 bases and the J gene lost 8 bases, with 13 bases spanning the gap. The CDR3 is 14 residues long. Germline values: CDR1 GTSNPN, CDR2 SVGIG (reference sequence). The CDR3 sequence is CAWSVPAGEEKLFF. CDR3 in DNA: TGTGCCTGGAGTGTACCGGCAGGGGAAGAAAAACTGTTTTTT.

The sample holds a few counts of this clone. This chain connects TRBV24-1 to TRBJ1-5; D gene ambiguous. From germline, CDR1 is KGHDR and CDR2 SFDVKD. There are 13 residues in the CDR3. The ends were cut back, 1 base at V and 3 bases at J, with 3 bases in the middle. The DNA of the CDR3 is TGTGCCACCAGTGATTTAGCCAATCAGCCCCAGCATTTT. It yields the protein CATSDLANQPQHF.

V gene TRBV11-3 combines with J gene TRBJ2-1, with 7 bases lining up with TRBD1. V shed 3 bases, J shed 9 bases, and the junction held 5 bases outside the gene matches. Germline values: CDR1 SGHNT, CDR2 YENEEA. CDR3 length equals 13 residues. CDR3 in amino acids: CASSLLTGFEQFF. The CDR3 DNA reads TGTGCCAGCAGCTTGTTGACAGGGTTTGAGCAGTTCTTC.

The chain employs TRBV10-1 and TRBJ2-4, with D perhaps matching TRBD2 (7 bases). Germline CDR1 WNHNN, CDR2 SYGVQD (reference sequence). The CDR3 contains 17 residues. The ends were cut back, 3 bases at V and 4 bases at J, with 19 bases in the middle. The CDR3, as DNA: TGCGCCAGCAGTGACGGTGGGGGGGGGCTCGGAAAAAACATTCAGTACTTC. The encoded protein is CASSDGGGGLGKNIQYF.

The chain couples TRBV4-2 to TRBJ2-2, with 8 bases that match TRBD1. V lost 6 bases, J lost 4 bases, and 13 bases stayed unmatched. Germline-derived CDR1 and CDR2 are LGHNA and YNFKEQ. The CDR3 length is 17 residues. DNA of the CDR3: TGTGCCAGCAGACCAATACCCATGCAGGGGGCCACCGGGGAGCTGTTTTTT. This translates into CASRPIPMQGATGELFF.

The chain recombines TRBV9 with TRBJ2-1, with a tentative D call TRBD2 (6 bases). Trimming pared 3 bases from V and 5 bases from J, leaving 21 bases between. Germline V gene lookup returns CDR1 SGDLS and CDR2 YYNGEE. The CDR3 runs to 17 residues. The CDR3 nucleotides read TGTGCCAGCAGCGAGTTAGTTCAGCGGTGGGGGGACAATGAGCAGTTCTTC. Its translation is CASSELVQRWGDNEQFF.

This chain uses TRBV5-1 with TRBJ1-2; D might be TRBD1 (6 bases). Germline V gene data show CDR1 as SGHRS and CDR2 as YFSETQ. The CDR3 is 14 amino acids. Trimming removed 4 bases from V and 2 bases from J, with 12 bases in between. The CDR3 coding sequence is TGCGCCAGCAGCCTCGGACAGCTAAACTATGGCTACACCTTC. Translating it yields CASSLGQLNYGYTF.

This clone has just a few counts. The chain combines TRBV6-5 with TRBJ2-3; D perhaps matches TRBD2 (5 bases). V was cut by 8 bases and J by 2 bases, with 17 bases left in between. Germline values: CDR1 MNHEY, CDR2 SVGAGI. The CDR3 runs 15 residues. The CDR3 DNA sequence: TGTGCCAGCCGAGGGTCGGTGGGAGCCACAGATACGCAGTATTTT. Translated: CASRGSVGATDTQYF.

The J gene is TRBJ2-2, the V gene TRBV5-5; 8 positions match TRBD1. The CDR3 spans 14 residues. Germline V gene data show CDR1 as SGHKS and CDR2 as YYEKEE (reference sequence). Losses at the gene ends were 2 bases for V and 6 bases for J; bases not matched to a gene: 3. CDR3 bases: TGTGCCAGCAGCTTAGACAGGGGTGCCGGGGAGCTGTTTTTT. Translated: CASSLDRGAGELFF.

The rearrangement links TRBV7-9 to TRBJ2-4; TRBD1 matches 7 bases. The CDR3 loop spans 12 amino acids. CDR1 and CDR2 (germline): SEHNR, FQNEAQ (reference sequence). V dropped 5 bases and J dropped 5; count of bases not matched to a gene: 0. The DNA for the CDR3 is TGTGCCAGCAGCGGGACAGAAAACATTCAGTACTTC. Protein product: CASSGTENIQYF.

About this clone: Other DNA sequences in the same sample also yield this CDR3. J is TRBJ2-3 and V is TRBV18, with D perhaps TRBD1 (5 bases). V lost 3 bases to trimming and J lost 6 bases, with 7 bases between them. The CDR3 sequence is 12 residues long. Germline V gene data show CDR1 as KGHSH and CDR2 as LQKENI. This chain's CDR3 is CASSPGADTQYF. The CDR3, as DNA: TGTGCCAGCTCACCTGGGGCGGATACGCAGTATTTT.

This clone has a single count. The chain is built from TRBV18 and TRBJ1-1; tentative D call: TRBD1 (5 bases). The CDR3 contains 15 residues. The germline V gene encodes CDR1 KGHSH and CDR2 LQKENI. The germline V and J ends were trimmed by 3 bases and 0 bases, with 11 bases remaining between them. CDR3 protein: CASSPGAGLNTEAFF. As DNA, the CDR3 is TGTGCCAGCTCACCTGGGGCAGGGCTGAACACTGAAGCTTTCTTT. The full variable domain, in which reference TRBV18 and TRBJ1-1 provide the parts outside the CDR3, is NAGVMQNPRHLVRRRGQEARLRCSPMKGHSHVYWYRQLPEEGLKFMVYLQKENIIDESGMPKERFSAEFPKEGPSILRIQQVVRGDSAAYFCASSPGAGLNTEAFFGQGTRLTVV.

As concerns this clone: The same CDR3 also results from other DNA sequences found in this sample. This rearrangement joins TRBV15 to TRBJ1-2; D gene ambiguous. Germline V lookup: CDR1 LNHNV, CDR2 YYDKDF (reference sequence). CDR3 size: 12 residues. Trimming removed 0 bases from V and 6 bases from J, with 5 bases in between. The CDR3 DNA sequence: TGTGCCACCAGCAGAGATCGTGATGGCTACACCTTC. Amino acid sequence: CATSRDRDGYTF.

This chain joins TRBV19 and TRBJ1-5; 12 nucleotides agree with TRBD1. V lost 6 bases to trimming and J lost 3 bases; unmatched junction nucleotides: 0. The germline V gene encodes CDR1 LNHDA and CDR2 SQIVND (reference sequence). CDR3 size: 14 residues. CDR3 sequence: CASRGQGANQPQHF. The CDR3 DNA sequence: TGTGCCAGTAGGGGACAGGGGGCCAATCAGCCCCAGCATTTT.

The V call is TRBV5-1, the J call TRBJ2-1, with 12 bases lining up with TRBD2. Germline lookup yields CDR1 SGHRS and CDR2 YFSETQ. The CDR3 extends over 15 amino acids. Trimming at V came to 3 bases and at J to 7 bases, leaving 5 bases not matched to a gene. CDR3 sequence (DNA): TGCGCCAGCAGCTACCTAGCGGGGGGGCAGAATGAGCAGTTCTTC. As protein: CASSYLAGGQNEQFF. The entire variable domain, with the rest obtained from reference TRBV5-1 and TRBJ2-1, is as follows: KAGVTQTPRYLIKTRGQQVTLSCSPISGHRSVSWYQQTPGQGLQFLFEYFSETQRNKGNFPGRFSGRQFSNSRSEMNVSTLELGDSALYLCASSYLAGGQNEQFFGPGTRLTVL.

J is TRBJ2-7 and V is TRBV11-2; 8 bases align to TRBD1. The CDR3 has 13 amino acids. Per germline, CDR1 SGHAT and CDR2 FQNNGV. The ends lost 5 bases at V and 3 bases at J; junction bases unmatched: 3. This chain's CDR3 is CASSLGQVYEQYF. CDR3 nucleotide sequence: TGTGCCAGCAGCCTGGGACAGGTCTACGAGCAGTACTTC.

This chain connects TRBV6-5 to TRBJ2-7; TRBD1 matches 10 bases. The CDR3 length is 13 residues. The germline gives CDR1 MNHEY, CDR2 SVGAGI. Trimming took 11 bases from V and 0 from J; bases not matched to a gene: 4. The CDR3 DNA is TGTGCCGGACGACAGGGGGCCTCCTACGAGCAGTACTTC. It translates to CAGRQGASYEQYF.

This clone was counted once. This chain joins TRBV28 and TRBJ1-1; D is perhaps TRBD1 (5 bases). Trimming shortened V by 4 bases and J by 5 bases, and 14 bases separated the two germline ends. Per the germline V gene, CDR1 is MDHEN and CDR2 is SYDVKM. The CDR3 loop spans 14 amino acids. Written as DNA, the CDR3 is TGTGCCAGCAGTTCCCTAGGGGAGGGGACTGAAGCTTTCTTT. It is translated as CASSSLGEGTEAFF. Filled out from reference TRBV28 and TRBJ1-1, the complete variable domain reads DVKVTQSSRYLVKRTGEKVFLECVQDMDHENMFWYRQDPGLGLRLIYFSYDVKMKEKGDIPEGYSVSREKKERFSLILESASTNQTSMYLCASSSLGEGTEAFFGQGTRLTVV.

This chain joins TRBV19 and TRBJ2-1; D is possibly TRBD2 (5 bases). Between the trimmed V and J ends, which lost 4 bases and 0 bases, there was a span of 13 bases. The CDR3 is 16 residues long. Germline V lookup: CDR1 LNHDA, CDR2 SQIVND (reference sequence). CDR3 region: CASSSPRESSYNEQFF. DNA of the CDR3: TGTGCCAGTAGTAGTCCACGGGAAAGCTCCTACAATGAGCAGTTCTTC.

The rearrangement uses TRBV28 and TRBJ2-1; D may be TRBD1 (6 bases). Trimming stripped 5 bases from V and 3 bases from J, with 20 bases between. Germline values: CDR1 MDHEN, CDR2 SYDVKM. The CDR3 totals 17 residues. CDR3 DNA: TGTGCCAGCAGTGAAAGGGGGTATAGAGGAAACTACAATGAGCAGTTCTTC. It codes for CASSERGYRGNYNEQFF.

The V call is TRBV7-6, the J call TRBJ1-1; TRBD1 might be the D (6 bases). The CDR3 length is 15 residues. V lost 2 bases and J 1 base, leaving 11 bases between the germline ends. Germline V gene lookup returns CDR1 SGHVS and CDR2 FNYEAQ. CDR3 sequence reads: CASSLQGLRNTEAFF. As DNA, the CDR3 is TGTGCCAGCAGCTTACAGGGGTTGAGGAACACTGAAGCTTTCTTT.

The V call is TRBV6-5, the J call TRBJ1-6; D uncertain. CDR3 size: 14 residues. CDR1 and CDR2 (germline): MNHEY, SVGAGI. The V end lost 6 bases, the J end lost 0 bases, and 6 bases lay between the germline ends. CDR3 sequence: CASSRDSYNSPLHF. Here the CDR3 DNA reads TGTGCCAGCAGCCGGGACTCCTATAATTCACCCCTCCACTTT.

This clone showed up just a few times. The genes are TRBV10-1 and TRBJ2-7; TRBD1 might be the D (5 bases). Germline lookup yields CDR1 WNHNN and CDR2 SYGVQD (reference sequence). The CDR3 has 14 amino acids. The ends were cut back, 6 bases at V and 3 bases at J, with 15 bases in the middle. This CDR3 is CASSSRRDNYEQYF. CDR3 in DNA: TGCGCCAGCAGCTCTCGCAGGGATAACTACGAGCAGTACTTC.

This chain links TRBV27 with TRBJ1-4; perhaps TRBD1 as D (6 bases). The CDR3 consists of 15 residues. Germline V gives CDR1 MNHEY, CDR2 SMNVEV (reference sequence). Trimming cost V 1 base and J 3 bases, with 9 bases left between them. CDR3 DNA: TGTGCCAGCAGTTTATATGGGGGCGCTAATGAAAAACTGTTTTTT. This gives the protein CASSLYGGANEKLFF.

The chain has TRBV27 and TRBJ1-5; the D gene is possibly TRBD1 (6 bases). V gave up 5 bases and J gave up 9 bases, with 20 bases separating them. The CDR3 totals 15 residues. The germline gives CDR1 MNHEY, CDR2 SMNVEV (reference sequence). CDR3 sequence: CASSRGGTGARPQHF. CDR3 in DNA: TGTGCCAGCAGTCGGGGGGGCACGGGGGCCCGGCCCCAGCATTTT.

This chain joins TRBV19 and TRBJ1-5; D is unclear. CDR3 length: 17 residues. V was cut by 3 bases and J by 9 bases, with 24 bases left in between. Germline lookup yields CDR1 LNHDA and CDR2 SQIVND (reference sequence). The DNA for the CDR3 is TGTGCCAGTAGTATTTTCTCGTTAGGAGGAGATGCGAGGCCCCAGCATTTT. This sequence encodes CASSIFSLGGDARPQHF.